The source of this T cell receptor beta chain is a study of identical twins. In this sample, this clonotype turned up a few times. Its target is unknown. Germline V gives CDR1 LNHNV, CDR2 YYDKDF (reference sequence). This CDR3 has 14 residues. V was shortened by 1 base and J by 6 bases, with 10 bases between the two germline ends. Notes on the study in general: Recombination models fit unrelated individuals' TCR alpha sharing but underestimated twins'. Memory repertoires lacked the insertion deficit that abundant cord blood beta clonotypes showed.

The cDNA had a unique molecular identifier and a template-switch universal primer site. In TCRdb, the 5' RACE reads were re-called with MiXCR into one record per CDR3 protein. The table records 700,000 or so distinct CDR3 sequences, around 8.6% of them present only once. The sample also formed part of further work on yellow fever vaccine responses in identical twins. That report notes: Twins' vaccine T cell response reportedly seemed partly convergent, partly personalized.

The receptor was isolated from a woman under 30 in good health. Sequenced sample: PBMCs. The rearrangement uses TRBV15 and TRBJ1-5; a possible D gene is TRBD1 (5 bases). The CDR3 nucleotides read TGTGCCACCAGCAGAGTAGGGGTTACTCAGCCCCAGCATTTT. Translating gives CATSRVGVTQPQHF. Looking up the rest from reference TRBV15 and TRBJ1-5 gives the full variable domain: DAMVIQNPRYQVTQFGKPVTLSCSQTLNHNVMYWYQQKSSQAPKLLFHYYDKDFNNEADTPDNFQSRRPNTSFCFLDIRSPGLGDTAMYLCATSRVGVTQPQHFGDGTRLSIL.